This TCR beta chain is from a study of molecular identifiers for immune sequencing clone quantification. This clonotype was seen a handful of times. This clone may be a read error of a much larger clone one base away. Since no conserved phenylalanine or tryptophan closes the CDR3, a read error is the likely cause. TCRdb fed the PCR reads into MiXCR, producing one record per CDR3 protein. This table has hundreds of thousands of distinct CDR3 sequences, about 25% appearing once. Germline lookup yields CDR1 MGHRA and CDR2 YSYEKL. This CDR3 spans 15 amino acids. Germline trimming cut 2 bases from V and 3 bases from J; bases unmatched to any gene: 7.

The specimen was naive CD8+ T cells from blood, with Jurkat cell RNA spiked in. Subset indicated: FACS-sorted CD8+CD4-CCR7+CD45RA+ naive T cells. The chain links TRBV4-1 to TRBJ2-7, with 7 bases that match TRBD2. This sequence was found in a human donor in good health. Some libraries in this study had Jurkat cell RNA spiked in. This chain's CDR3 is CASSQSFPGGYEQYL. CDR3 DNA sequence: TGCGCCAGCAGCCAAAGTTTCCCGGGGGGCTACGAGCAGTACCTC.